The next 26 T cell receptor beta chains were all read from a single sample in a study of T-cell memory formation after mild COVID-19. TCRdb ran MiXCR on the 5' RACE reads and lists one entry per CDR3 protein. The data show just over 400,000 distinct CDR3 sequences, under 25% seen once. Sequenced sample: PBMCs or a T cell subset sorted from them (not recorded which). The source of these receptors is an adult woman who had mild COVID-19 (a few samples of this study predate the infection). Cell type and time point are not known.

The chain is built from TRBV6-1 and TRBJ2-7; the D gene is possibly TRBD2 (5 bases). Germline CDR1 is MNHNS and CDR2 is SASEGT. The CDR3 contains 14 residues. V lost 6 bases and J lost 4, with 16 bases in between. CDR3 amino acids: CASRHDGGRYEQYF. The CDR3 bases are TGTGCCAGCAGGCATGACGGAGGTCGGTACGAGCAGTACTTC.

This clonotype was recorded at least ten times. The chain uses TRBV12-3 or TRBV12-4 and TRBJ2-3, with TRBD2 identical over 8 bases. The CDR3 is 14 residues long. V shed 6 bases and J 4 bases; nucleotides not matched to a gene: 6. CDR3 in DNA: TGTGCCAGCAGCTTCGGACTAGCAGCAGATACGCAGTATTTT. It encodes CASSFGLAADTQYF.

This clonotype has more than one count but fewer than ten. The V call is TRBV5-1, the J call TRBJ2-3, with TRBD1 identical over 9 bases. CDR3 length: 16 residues. Germline CDR1 SGHRS, CDR2 YFSETQ. The V and J ends lost 5 bases and 0 bases, in that order; junction bases with no gene match: 7. CDR3 loop: CASREGTGTSTDTQYF. CDR3 nucleotide sequence: TGCGCCAGCAGGGAGGGGACAGGGACAAGCACAGATACGCAGTATTTT.

The sample holds a few counts of this clonotype. The genes are TRBV7-9 and TRBJ2-5; 11 bases are a match to TRBD2. With 5 bases clipped from V and 0 bases from J, the junction kept 5 bases outside the gene matches. CDR1 is SEHNR and CDR2 is FQNEAQ in the germline V gene (reference sequence). CDR3 length equals 16 residues. In DNA, the CDR3 is TGTGCCAGCAGCCTCCCTAGCGGGAGGTACCAAGAGACCCAGTACTTC. Translation gives CASSLPSGRYQETQYF.

In its sample, this clonotype was seen a few times. The rearrangement uses TRBV4-1 and TRBJ1-2; 9 bases agree with TRBD1. This CDR3 comprises 14 residues. Trimming took 4 bases from V and 3 from J; bases not matched to a gene: 3. The V gene's germline CDR1 is MGHRA and CDR2 YSYEKL. The CDR3 is CASSPRDRDYGYTF. For the CDR3, the DNA is TGCGCCAGCAGCCCAAGGGACAGGGACTATGGCTACACCTTC.

The chain has TRBV7-6 and TRBJ2-3, with no clear D. CDR3 size: 15 residues. From germline, CDR1 is SGHVS and CDR2 FNYEAQ. V was cut by 5 bases and J by 7 bases, with 19 bases left in between. The CDR3 here is CASSPFFGTPNTQYF. CDR3 bases: TGTGCCAGCAGCCCGTTCTTTGGAACCCCGAATACGCAGTATTTT.

This clonotype came up a few times. V usage is TRBV7-9 and J usage is TRBJ2-1; a possible D gene is TRBD2 (6 bases). Germline V gene sequence: CDR1 SEHNR, CDR2 FQNEAQ (reference sequence). The length of the CDR3 is 17 residues. Trimming took 1 base from V and 5 from J, leaving 18 bases between them. CDR3 coding DNA: TGTGCCAGCAGCTTAGTGGTTAGGGACTCCGGCGACAATGAGCAGTTCTTC. Residues: CASSLVVRDSGDNEQFF.

The rearrangement joins TRBV7-2 to TRBJ2-5; tentatively, D is TRBD2 (6 bases). CDR1 SGHTA and CDR2 FQGNSA come from the germline V gene. Trimming pared 3 bases from V and 5 bases from J, leaving 25 bases between. This CDR3 is built from 18 residues. DNA for the CDR3: TGTGCCAGCAGCTTTTTGTACCGCCTCCCGGCGGCGGGGGAGACCCAGTACTTC. Its protein product is CASSFLYRLPAAGETQYF.

This clonotype came up many times. The chain employs TRBV30 and TRBJ2-1; 10 nucleotides line up with TRBD2. Germline V gene data show CDR1 as GTSNPN and CDR2 as SVGIG (reference sequence). V lost 0 bases and J lost 6; bases outside the gene matches: 5. The CDR3 has 15 amino acids. CDR3 DNA: TGTGCCTGGAGTGTCGAACTAGCGGGGCCCAATGAGCAGTTCTTC. It is translated as CAWSVELAGPNEQFF.

The J gene is TRBJ2-7, the V gene TRBV11-2; the D is unclear. The CDR3 has 15 amino acids. Germline CDR1 and CDR2: SGHAT and FQNNGV. V was clipped by 5 bases and J by 0 bases, with 14 bases between them. CDR3 bases: TGTGCCAGCAGCCCTGACCGATTCCTCTCCTACGAGCAGTACTTC. This sequence encodes CASSPDRFLSYEQYF.

This clonotype has at least ten counts. J is TRBJ2-1 and V is TRBV12-3 or TRBV12-4; the D is unclear. V lost 4 bases and J 11 bases, leaving 9 bases between the germline ends. The CDR3 sequence is 11 residues long. For the CDR3, the DNA is TGTGCCAGCAGTTCCCAGATGCAGCAGTTCTTC. It specifies CASSSQMQQFF.

CDR3 DNA sequence: TGTGCCAGCAGTTTAGTTGTCGGGACCGCAGAAAAACTGTTTTTT. Its protein product is CASSLVVGTAEKLFF. The rearrangement joins TRBV12-3 or TRBV12-4 to TRBJ1-4, with D perhaps matching TRBD1 (5 bases). This CDR3 is 15 amino acids long. Trimming shortened V by 1 base and J by 8 bases, and 14 bases separated the two germline ends.

This clonotype was detected only a few times. CDR3 residues: CASSVLRGYEQYF. CDR3 in DNA: TGTGCCAGCAGCGTATTGCGGGGGTACGAGCAGTACTTC. The chain carries TRBV5-5 and TRBJ2-7; TRBD2 matches at 7 bases. J was trimmed by 4 bases and V by 4 bases; bases with no gene match: 5. The CDR3 loop spans 13 amino acids. Germline V gene sequence: CDR1 SGHKS, CDR2 YYEKEE (reference sequence). Supplemented by reference TRBV5-5 and TRBJ2-7, the full variable domain reads DAGVTQSPTHLIKTRGQQVTLRCSPISGHKSVSWYQQVLGQGPQFIFQYYEKEERGRGNFPDRFSARQFPNYSSELNVNALLLGDSALYLCASSVLRGYEQYFGPGTRLTVT.

The chain couples TRBV4-2 to TRBJ1-1; tentative D call: TRBD1 (6 bases). The CDR3 is made up of 18 amino acids. V was pared by 0 bases and J by 2 bases, with 19 bases between. CDR1 and CDR2 (germline): LGHNA, YNFKEQ. CDR3 residues: CASSQDFPGQRHNTEAFF. CDR3 DNA sequence: TGTGCCAGCAGCCAAGACTTTCCAGGACAGCGACATAACACTGAAGCTTTCTTT.

V and J are TRBV5-5 and TRBJ1-6; D perhaps matches TRBD1 (5 bases). The CDR3 runs 15 residues. Between the trimmed V and J ends, which lost 4 bases and 5 bases, there was a span of 13 bases. In germline, CDR1 is SGHKS, CDR2 YYEKEE (reference sequence). The CDR3 protein is CASSPGRGDNSPLHF. The CDR3, as DNA: TGTGCCAGCAGCCCGGGACGCGGGGATAATTCACCCCTCCACTTT.

The chain has TRBV5-5 and TRBJ1-4; D is possibly TRBD1 (6 bases). The germline CDR1 and CDR2 sequences are SGHKS and YYEKEE (reference sequence). This CDR3 comprises 14 residues. The ends were cut back, 2 bases at V and 7 bases at J, with 12 bases in the middle. CDR3 nucleotide sequence: TGTGCCAGCAGCTTTCAGGGGATTCGTGAAAAACTGTTTTTT. Protein sequence: CASSFQGIREKLFF. The full variable domain, rest sourced from reference TRBV5-5 and TRBJ1-4, is DAGVTQSPTHLIKTRGQQVTLRCSPISGHKSVSWYQQVLGQGPQFIFQYYEKEERGRGNFPDRFSARQFPNYSSELNVNALLLGDSALYLCASSFQGIREKLFFGSGTQLSVL.

The chain recombines TRBV12-3 or TRBV12-4 with TRBJ2-2, with D maybe TRBD2 (6 bases). V was clipped by 6 bases and J by 6 bases, with 11 bases between them. The CDR3 length is 13 residues. The CDR3 coding sequence is TGTGCCAGCAGCCCGGGACTCTCCGGGGAGCTGTTTTTT. This sequence encodes CASSPGLSGELFF.

The V call is TRBV20-1, the J call TRBJ2-1, with 11 nucleotides matching TRBD1. Trimming removed 4 bases from V and 9 bases from J; junction bases left unmatched: 8. The CDR3 sequence is 14 residues long. The V gene's germline CDR1 is DFQATT and CDR2 SNEGSKA (reference sequence). CDR3 loop: CSAIGDRGEVEQFF. The CDR3 DNA is TGCAGTGCTATAGGGGACAGGGGGGAAGTTGAGCAGTTCTTC.

This chain connects TRBV7-8 to TRBJ2-1; 8 nucleotides align to TRBD1. J lost 6 bases, V lost 5 bases, and 18 bases had no gene match. Looked up from germline, CDR1 is SGHVS and CDR2 is FQNEAQ. The CDR3 loop spans 18 amino acids. CDR3 residues: CASSLVSMFGQGRNEQFF. The CDR3 bases are TGTGCCAGCAGCCTAGTCTCGATGTTCGGACAGGGACGCAATGAGCAGTTCTTC.

J is TRBJ2-5 and V is TRBV29-1; 11 bases are shared with TRBD2. Germline V gene lookup returns CDR1 SQVTM and CDR2 ANQGSEA. This CDR3 has 15 amino acids. V dropped 7 bases and J dropped 1; count of bases not matched to a gene: 8. CDR3 sequence (DNA): TGCAGCGGATGGGAAGGACTAGCGGGCCAAGAGACCCAGTACTTC. Its translation: CSGWEGLAGQETQYF.

This chain connects TRBV2 to TRBJ2-1; no reliable D call. The CDR3 has 11 residues. CDR1 and CDR2 (germline): SNHLY, FYNNEI. V was shortened by 4 bases and J by 8 bases, with 6 bases between the two germline ends. The CDR3 protein is CASSVHDEQFF. DNA of the CDR3: TGTGCCAGCAGTGTTCACGATGAGCAGTTCTTC.

This clonotype was detected only a few times. The V call is TRBV10-3, the J call TRBJ1-5; D may be TRBD1 (5 bases). Germline V gene sequence: CDR1 ENHRY, CDR2 SYGVKD. The CDR3 is made up of 15 amino acids. Trimming took 5 bases from V and 1 from J, leaving 12 bases between them. The DNA for the CDR3 is TGTGCCATCAGTCGGGCGGCAGGGAGCAATCAGCCCCAGCATTTT. It encodes CAISRAAGSNQPQHF.

The chain links TRBV6-6 to TRBJ2-7, with D unclear. The CDR3 totals 13 residues. Germline CDR1 MNHNY, CDR2 SVGAGI (reference sequence). The V and J ends lost 3 bases and 4 bases respectively, with 10 bases between them. The CDR3 coding sequence is TGTGCCAGCAGTTATTTCTGGATTTACGAGCAGTACTTC. Translation: CASSYFWIYEQYF.

The chain uses TRBV5-1 and TRBJ1-5, with D possibly being TRBD1 (5 bases). The V gene lost 4 bases and the J gene lost 4 bases, with 12 bases spanning the gap. Germline loops: CDR1 SGHRS, CDR2 YFSETQ. The CDR3 sequence is 14 residues long. CDR3 sequence: CASSPGTENQPQHF. CDR3 DNA sequence: TGCGCCAGCAGCCCTGGGACCGAGAATCAGCCCCAGCATTTT.

The J gene is TRBJ2-2, the V gene TRBV5-1; tentatively, D is TRBD2 (7 bases). The ends were cut back, 3 bases at V and 0 bases at J, with 12 bases in the middle. In germline, CDR1 is SGHRS, CDR2 YFSETQ. The CDR3 spans 16 residues. The CDR3 DNA reads as TGCGCCAGCAGCTCCTGGGAGGGGGCGAACACCGGGGAGCTGTTTTTT. Translation: CASSSWEGANTGELFF.

This chain joins TRBV2 and TRBJ1-2, with D possibly TRBD1 on 6 matching bases. This CDR3 is 13 amino acids long. CDR1 and CDR2 (germline): SNHLY, FYNNEI. Trimming removed 5 bases from V and 7 bases from J, with 14 bases in between. CDR3: CASSPRGFSGYTF. In nucleotides, the CDR3 is TGTGCCAGCAGTCCCAGGGGATTCAGTGGCTACACCTTC. The full variable domain, its missing parts supplied by reference TRBV2 and TRBJ1-2, is EPEVTQTPSHQVTQMGQEVILRCVPISNHLYFYWYRQILGQKVEFLVSFYNNEISEKSEIFDDQFSVERPDGSNFTLKIRSTKLEDSAMYFCASSPRGFSGYTFGSGTRLTVV.